The clone carrying this TCR beta chain was counted only a few times. The antigen is unknown. TCRdb ran MiXCR on the 5' RACE reads and lists one entry per CDR3 protein. The profile shows nearly 250,000 distinct CDR3 sequences, roughly 15% of them singletons. This specimen comes from a study of T-cell memory formation after mild COVID-19. Study-wide results and caveats: Clones which contracted sat mainly in CM and EM if CD4+, and in EMRA if CD8+. The pre-infection memory compartment contained some responding clones, suggesting cross-reactive memory joined.

The trim removed 5 bases at V and 13 bases at J, leaving 14 bases unmatched. Germline V lookup: CDR1 GTSNPN, CDR2 SVGIG (reference sequence). This CDR3 comprises 14 residues. Sequenced input: PBMCs or a T cell subset sorted from them (not recorded which). This clonotype was obtained from an adult woman who had mild COVID-19 (a few samples of this study predate the infection). Cell type and time point are not known. The chain couples TRBV30 to TRBJ1-6; 7 bases match TRBD1. The DNA of the CDR3 is TGTGCCTGGGATCAGGGGGGGAGTCGCTCTCCCCTCCACTTT. It codes for CAWDQGGSRSPLHF.